This paragraph covers one T cell receptor (beta chain) sequence. The antigen is undetermined. The data originate from a study of cytomegalovirus exposure and HLA in healthy donors. The study ran its PCR with 60 Vbeta and 13 Jbeta primers. Produced via immunoSEQ multiplex PCR; TCRdb's table is partial and in-frame only. The table shows 150,000 to 200,000 clones, with 60% to 85% occurring only once. Germline V lookup: CDR1 LGHNT, CDR2 FRNRAP. With 7 bases removed from V and 4 bases from J, the gap between germline ends came to 16 bases. This CDR3 has 15 amino acids. Findings of the study overall: Several of the most significant clusters appeared, in a later analysis, to be linked to common viral pathogens. Excluded were some V segments that proved indistinguishable, including TRBV6-2 and TRBV6-3. The study labeled 164 TCR beta chains cytomegalovirus-associated.

The donors comprised healthy bone marrow donors. The V gene is TRBV12-5, the J gene TRBJ2-2; D is perhaps TRBD2 (6 bases). The sequenced sample consisted of PBMCs. The receptor was isolated from a middle-aged woman in good health and CMV-seropositive. The DNA for the CDR3 is TGTGCTAGTGCCCAAGCGGGCCTGGGCACCGGGGAGCTGTTTTTT. Protein sequence: CASAQAGLGTGELFF.